Sequencing of this TCR beta chain was carried out in a study of blood T cell repertoires in COVID-19 (dated by TCRdb to the early 2020s). About the investigation overall: Samples covering the acute and convalescent phases of COVID-19 were provided by collaborators in the United States, Italy and Spain. Samples were obtained from the ongoing ImmuneRACE study (first 160 participants) and from about 1,300 subjects provided by 6 global collaborators. The repertoires were released in a freely available public database meant as a resource for research on the immune response to SARS-CoV-2. Where HLA class I and class II types were available, the types were taken from metadata supplied by the sample provider, not from assay-based typing. Deeply sampled blood TCRbeta repertoires from subjects exposed to, actively infected with, or recovered from COVID-19 were included in the dataset. Nearly every sample came with metadata listing a de-identified subject ID, COVID-19 status, age in years and sex. The material from the prospective study consisted of cDNA or gDNA derived from T cells, B-cell-depleted T cells, or PBMCs.

Concerning this clone itself: Its antigen is still unknown. Within one base of it there is no much larger clone, and no base qualities were kept.

TCRbeta CDR3 regions were amplified from genomic DNA by means of the immunoSEQ Assay, a bias-controlled multiplex PCR. Under the source paper's analysis protocol: The number of nucleated cells in each sample was estimated from the amplification of reference gene primers within the assay. To quantify the absolute abundance of each unique TCRbeta CDR3 rearrangement, sequence reads were collapsed and filtered. For each sample, productive Simpson clonality was calculated as the square root of Simpson's diversity index across productive rearrangements. Not all clones reach the TCRdb copy of this immuneACCESS table, which keeps in-frame sequences only. Checked studies attribute under half of the gap to unresolved V genes and leave the rest unexplained. The V and J calls and clone size were taken over from that table, and D and trimming were inferred from the DNA. The sample table shows roughly 200,000 clones, and roughly 87% are seen once. Of the sample, around 10% is held by the ten largest clones.

Participants in the prospective study were aged about 18 to 90 years, lived in 24 United States geographic areas, and enrolled through a virtual design. Cohort assignment in the prospective study relied on participant-reported clinical history from a screening survey and a study questionnaire. Each participant in the prospective study had whole blood, serum and a nasopharyngeal or oropharyngeal swab collected by mobile phlebotomists. Additional blood draws and questionnaires over an approximately 2-month period could optionally be provided by prospective study participants. Prospective study blood samples were shipped either frozen or at room temperature before DNA extraction. Findings and caveats that apply to the study as a whole: The quantity of clinical and demographic metadata differed by source and by participant and was supplied without curation.

The sample comprised PBMCs or T cells enriched from blood (not recorded which). This TCR was sampled from a man between 18 and 35 years old with acute COVID-19.

The encoded CDR3 is CASRPGIYGYTF. The nucleotides are TGTGCCAGCAGGCCGGGGATCTATGGCTACACCTTC. The receptor chain draws on TRBV2 and TRBJ1-2, with no D gene named confidently. The trim is 6 bases for V and 4 bases for J, with a gap of 9 bases between the germline ends. The germline V gene yields SNHLY for CDR1 and FYNNEI for CDR2. From its cysteine to its phenylalanine, the CDR3 spans 12 amino acids. Just the 36-base CDR3 DNA is kept, in frame starting at base 1. With all but the CDR3 taken from the reference TRBV2 and TRBJ1-2 genes, the full variable domain is: EPEVTQTPSHQVTQMGQEVILRCVPISNHLYFYWYRQILGQKVEFLVSFYNNEISEKSEIFDDQFSVERPDGSNFTLKIRSTKLEDSAMYFCASRPGIYGYTFGSGTRLTVV.